The 31 T cell receptor beta chains reported below all come from one sample, sequenced in a study of cytomegalovirus exposure and HLA in healthy donors. Sequenced by immunoSEQ multiplex PCR; TCRdb stores in-frame clones only, minus some. The sample has 200,000 to 250,000 clones, approximately 87% seen once. Material for sequencing was PBMCs. All receptors derive from a young woman in good health and CMV-seronegative.

This clone showed up just once. V and J are TRBV5-6 and TRBJ2-1, with D maybe TRBD2 (6 bases). Germline loops: CDR1 SGHDT, CDR2 YYEEEE. CDR3 length equals 16 residues. V was trimmed by 1 base and J by 8 bases, leaving 19 bases between them. The CDR3 DNA follows: TGTGCCAGCAGCTTGTACGGGACTGGAGGGGATCATGAGCAGTTCTTC. It specifies CASSLYGTGGDHEQFF.

The genes are TRBV5-1 and TRBJ1-2; D is ambiguous. Germline V gene lookup returns CDR1 SGHRS and CDR2 YFSETQ. The CDR3 consists of 16 residues. V lost 2 bases to trimming and J lost 0 bases, with 14 bases between them. DNA of the CDR3: TGCGCCAGCAGCTTTGACGCGCAGGTAGCTAACTATGGCTACACCTTC. Translated: CASSFDAQVANYGYTF.

The chain uses TRBV5-1 and TRBJ1-2; D possibly corresponds to TRBD1 (5 bases). The CDR3 has 18 amino acids. V was clipped by 1 base and J by 4 bases, with 23 bases between them. Germline V gene data show CDR1 as SGHRS and CDR2 as YFSETQ. The DNA of the CDR3 is TGCGCCAGCAGCTTGTCGATGGCCGGGGCGGCCCGGATCTATGGCTACACCTTC. Its protein product is CASSLSMAGAARIYGYTF. Full variable domain (remainder filled in from reference TRBV5-1 and TRBJ1-2): KAGVTQTPRYLIKTRGQQVTLSCSPISGHRSVSWYQQTPGQGLQFLFEYFSETQRNKGNFPGRFSGRQFSNSRSEMNVSTLELGDSALYLCASSLSMAGAARIYGYTFGSGTRLTVV.

About this clone itself: This CDR3 is also generated by other DNA sequences in the sample. The chain couples TRBV9 to TRBJ2-7; D possibly corresponds to TRBD2 (6 bases). V dropped 0 bases and J dropped 0 bases, with 7 bases sitting between them. The CDR3 contains 14 residues. Germline-derived CDR1 and CDR2 are SGDLS and YYNGEE. Here the CDR3 DNA reads TGTGCCAGCAGCGTAGACGGGAGCTCCTACGAGCAGTACTTC. Encoded protein: CASSVDGSSYEQYF.

This clone was detected only once. V is TRBV14 and J is TRBJ2-3; TRBD2 aligns across 10 bases. Germline values: CDR1 SGHDN, CDR2 FVKESK. CDR3 size: 14 residues. The J segment lost 6 bases and the V segment lost 4 bases, leaving 4 bases of the junction unmatched. The CDR3 protein is CASSLAGGRDTQYF. The CDR3, as DNA: TGTGCCAGCAGCCTAGCGGGAGGCCGCGATACGCAGTATTTT.

This chain connects TRBV5-8 to TRBJ1-1; D gene unclear. This CDR3 has 14 amino acids. Germline lookup yields CDR1 SGHTS and CDR2 YDEGEE. Between the trimmed V and J ends, which lost 6 bases and 0 bases, there was a span of 12 bases. DNA of the CDR3: TGTGCCAGCATACCGGACCGCATGAACACTGAAGCTTTCTTT. Translation gives CASIPDRMNTEAFF. Drawing the rest from reference TRBV5-8 and TRBJ1-1, the complete variable domain is EAGVTQSPTHLIKTRGQQATLRCSPISGHTSVYWYQQALGLGLQFLLWYDEGEERNRGNFPPRFSGRQFPNYSSELNVNALELEDSALYLCASIPDRMNTEAFFGQGTRLTVV.

J is TRBJ2-5 and V is TRBV7-7; 9 positions agree with TRBD1. Trimming at V came to 5 bases and at J to 3 bases, leaving 4 bases not matched to a gene. This CDR3 is 14 amino acids long. In germline, CDR1 is SSHAT, CDR2 FNYEAQ (reference sequence). The CDR3 region has the DNA TGTGCCAGCAGCCCCAGGACAGGGGAAGAGACCCAGTACTTC. Protein product: CASSPRTGEETQYF.

The chain couples TRBV6-5 to TRBJ1-4; 10 bases match TRBD1. Germline V gene lookup returns CDR1 MNHEY and CDR2 SVGAGI. The CDR3 runs 13 residues. J was trimmed by 8 bases and V by 6 bases; bases with no gene match: 3. The CDR3 DNA follows: TGTGCCAGCAGCCCGGACAGGGGGGAAAAACTGTTTTTT. Encoded protein: CASSPDRGEKLFF.

The chain recombines TRBV5-1 with TRBJ2-2; TRBD2 aligns across 8 bases. There are 16 residues in the CDR3. Germline CDR1 reads SGHRS; CDR2 reads YFSETQ. Trimming removed 0 bases from V and 5 bases from J; junction bases left unmatched: 6. CDR3 loop: CASSLDAGGATGELFF. The CDR3 DNA reads TGCGCCAGCAGCTTGGACGCCGGGGGGGCTACCGGGGAGCTGTTTTTT.

The genes are TRBV18 and TRBJ2-7; no definite D call. The germline V gene encodes CDR1 KGHSH and CDR2 LQKENI. CDR3 length: 14 residues. V lost 2 bases and J lost 5, with 13 bases in between. CDR3: CASSPTGPRDEQYF. The DNA of the CDR3 is TGTGCCAGCTCACCAACCGGGCCTCGGGACGAGCAGTACTTC.

The chain combines TRBV6-1 with TRBJ2-7; D is undetermined. The CDR3 contains 15 residues. Trimming took 7 bases from V and 4 from J, leaving 20 bases between them. Germline CDR1 and CDR2: MNHNS and SASEGT. This chain's CDR3 is CASTISSTFRYEQYF. The CDR3 DNA sequence: TGTGCCAGCACAATTTCAAGTACATTTCGTTACGAGCAGTACTTC.

V usage is TRBV7-8 and J usage is TRBJ2-7; 10 bases match TRBD2. After removal of 5 bases from V and 3 bases from J, the junction contained 7 bases not matched to a gene. The length of the CDR3 is 15 residues. CDR1 and CDR2 (germline): SGHVS, FQNEAQ. This CDR3 is CASSPRTSGNYEQYF. The CDR3 DNA sequence: TGTGCCAGCAGCCCCCGGACTAGCGGAAACTACGAGCAGTACTTC.

The chain is built from TRBV19 and TRBJ2-7, with a tentative D call TRBD2 (5 bases). V was shortened by 1 base and J by 0 bases, with 13 bases between the two germline ends. This CDR3 comprises 16 residues. CDR1 and CDR2 from the germline V gene are LNHDA and SQIVND (reference sequence). The CDR3 DNA reads as TGTGCCAGTAGTATAGTTCGGGGTGGTAGCTCCTACGAGCAGTACTTC. Its protein is CASSIVRGGSSYEQYF. Looking up the rest from reference TRBV19 and TRBJ2-7 gives the full variable domain: DGGITQSPKYLFRKEGQNVTLSCEQNLNHDAMYWYRQDPGQGLRLIYYSQIVNDFQKGDIAEGYSVSREKKESFPLTVTSAQKNPTAFYLCASSIVRGGSSYEQYFGPGTRLTVT.

This clone was found once. This rearrangement joins TRBV15 to TRBJ2-4; TRBD1 agrees at 7 bases. V lost 6 bases, J lost 2 bases, and 4 bases stayed unmatched. The CDR3 totals 14 residues. Germline CDR1 is LNHNV and CDR2 is YYDKDF (reference sequence). CDR3 DNA: TGTGCCACCAGTCCGACAGGGACCAAAAACATTCAGTACTTC. Translating it yields CATSPTGTKNIQYF.

The J gene is TRBJ2-3, the V gene TRBV5-1; D gene unclear. The CDR3 loop spans 14 amino acids. V was cut by 2 bases and J by 0 bases, with 7 bases left in between. From germline, CDR1 is SGHRS and CDR2 YFSETQ. Written as DNA, the CDR3 is TGCGCCAGCAGCTTACCAACTAGCACAGATACGCAGTATTTT. It specifies CASSLPTSTDTQYF.

This sequence joins TRBV9 and TRBJ2-3; TRBD2 matches at 7 bases. V lost 3 bases and J lost 5; bases outside the gene matches: 6. CDR1 is SGDLS and CDR2 is YYNGEE in the germline V gene. The CDR3 is 14 amino acids. The CDR3 DNA follows: TGTGCCAGCAGCGCCCCAGGGAGGGAAGATACGCAGTATTTT. It yields the protein CASSAPGREDTQYF.

The chain uses TRBV30 and TRBJ2-2, with D tentatively TRBD1 or TRBD2 (5 bases each). Looked up from germline, CDR1 is GTSNPN and CDR2 is SVGIG (reference sequence). The V end lost 0 bases, the J end lost 9 bases, and 8 bases lay between the germline ends. The CDR3 spans 12 residues. CDR3 region: CAWSVRDRELFF. The CDR3 coding sequence is TGTGCCTGGAGTGTACGGGACCGGGAGCTGTTTTTT.

A note on this clone: A read error may be the cause here, since a much bigger clone is one base away. The CDR3 DNA follows: TGTGCCAGCAGTTTAGGGCCGCACACTGAAGCTTTCTTT. Translation gives CASSLGPHTEAFF. The chain joins TRBV27 to TRBJ1-1; D gene uncertain. Germline CDR1 and CDR2: MNHEY and SMNVEV (reference sequence). The CDR3 is made up of 13 amino acids. V was clipped by 2 bases and J by 3 bases, with 7 bases between them.

The chain recombines TRBV5-1 with TRBJ2-1; D might be TRBD2 (5 bases). V lost 2 bases, J lost 0 bases, and 12 bases lay in between. The CDR3 is made up of 16 amino acids. CDR1 SGHRS and CDR2 YFSETQ come from the germline V gene. CDR3 DNA sequence: TGCGCCAGCAGCTTCCGTCCGGGAAGCTCCTACAATGAGCAGTTCTTC. Encoded protein: CASSFRPGSSYNEQFF.

The chain couples TRBV15 to TRBJ1-4; 8 bases are a match to TRBD1. Looked up from germline, CDR1 is LNHNV and CDR2 is YYDKDF (reference sequence). Trimming took 5 bases from V and 8 from J; bases not matched to a gene: 7. The CDR3 runs 14 residues. In DNA, the CDR3 is TGTGCCACCAGCGCGCGGACAGGGCAGGAAAAACTGTTTTTT. Protein sequence: CATSARTGQEKLFF. The full variable domain, rest sourced from reference TRBV15 and TRBJ1-4, is DAMVIQNPRYQVTQFGKPVTLSCSQTLNHNVMYWYQQKSSQAPKLLFHYYDKDFNNEADTPDNFQSRRPNTSFCFLDIRSPGLGDTAMYLCATSARTGQEKLFFGSGTQLSVL.

The V call is TRBV19, the J call TRBJ1-6, with D tentatively TRBD1 (6 bases). The CDR3 length is 15 residues. From germline, CDR1 is LNHDA and CDR2 SQIVND (reference sequence). With 1 base removed from V and 6 bases from J, the gap between germline ends came to 10 bases. CDR3 nucleotide sequence: TGTGCCAGTAGTATAGGGGGGCTTGGTAATTCACCCCTCCACTTT. Protein product: CASSIGGLGNSPLHF.

The rearrangement uses TRBV2 and TRBJ1-5; 11 nucleotides match TRBD1. The CDR3 contains 14 residues. Germline assignment: CDR1 SNHLY and CDR2 FYNNEI. The ends lost 4 bases at V and 6 bases at J; junction bases unmatched: 2. CDR3 sequence: CASSVDRGRQPQHF. The CDR3 DNA reads as TGTGCCAGCAGTGTGGACAGGGGGCGTCAGCCCCAGCATTTT.

The chain combines TRBV29-1 with TRBJ2-1; 7 bases agree with TRBD1. Germline CDR1 reads SQVTM; CDR2 reads ANQGSEA. V lost 6 bases to trimming and J lost 4 bases; unmatched junction nucleotides: 6. The CDR3 covers 13 residues. The CDR3 nucleotides are TGCAGCGTGCTAGGGGGCCCGTACAATGAGCAGTTCTTC. It is translated as CSVLGGPYNEQFF.

V and J are TRBV30 and TRBJ1-2; D ambiguous. The ends were cut back, 1 base at V and 9 bases at J, with 18 bases in the middle. The length of the CDR3 is 14 residues. The germline CDR1 and CDR2 sequences are GTSNPN and SVGIG (reference sequence). For the CDR3, the DNA is TGTGCCTGGAGTGAAAACCTCGGACCTAATCGCTACACCTTC. This encodes CAWSENLGPNRYTF.

The chain employs TRBV27 and TRBJ2-1, with 8 bases that match TRBD1. The CDR3 has 15 residues. With V trimmed by 3 bases and J by 5 bases, 6 bases remained unmatched. The germline CDR1 and CDR2 sequences are MNHEY and SMNVEV (reference sequence). The CDR3 sequence is CASSFYRGKHNEQFF. The CDR3 DNA reads TGTGCCAGCAGTTTTTACAGGGGGAAACACAATGAGCAGTTCTTC.

The chain joins TRBV30 to TRBJ2-5; a weak D match, TRBD2 (5 bases). Germline lookup yields CDR1 GTSNPN and CDR2 SVGIG (reference sequence). CDR3 length equals 13 residues. V lost 1 base and J 4 bases, leaving 10 bases between the germline ends. CDR3 DNA sequence: TGTGCCTGGAGTGGCCGGAGGCTAGAGACCCAGTACTTC. It is translated as CAWSGRRLETQYF.

This clone appeared once. The gene calls are TRBV28 and TRBJ1-2, with D tentatively TRBD1 (5 bases). V lost 5 bases and J 6 bases, leaving 19 bases between the germline ends. The CDR3 loop spans 15 amino acids. Germline CDR1 and CDR2: MDHEN and SYDVKM. CDR3 in amino acids: CASSESGRVEDGYTF. CDR3 DNA sequence: TGTGCCAGCAGTGAGTCCGGCAGGGTAGAGGATGGCTACACCTTC.

The chain links TRBV5-6 to TRBJ1-2, with a possible D match to TRBD1 (5 bases). The CDR3 consists of 16 residues. Trimming cost V 1 base and J 4 bases, with 17 bases left between them. The germline gives CDR1 SGHDT, CDR2 YYEEEE. In DNA, the CDR3 is TGTGCCAGCAGCTTGTCCGGGGGACCGCTAATCTATGGCTACACCTTC. This translates into CASSLSGGPLIYGYTF.

The V gene is TRBV5-1, the J gene TRBJ1-1; D is unresolved. Trimming stripped 2 bases from V and 0 bases from J, with 8 bases between. Germline V gives CDR1 SGHRS, CDR2 YFSETQ. There are 14 residues in the CDR3. The CDR3 sequence: CASSFDGLNTEAFF. The DNA for the CDR3 is TGCGCCAGCAGCTTCGACGGATTGAACACTGAAGCTTTCTTT.

This rearrangement joins TRBV13 to TRBJ1-1; 9 nucleotides align to TRBD1. Germline-derived CDR1 and CDR2 are PRHDT and FYEKMQ (reference sequence). The CDR3 loop spans 16 amino acids. Unmatched junction bases numbered 8, after V lost 5 bases and J lost 1 base. The chain's CDR3 is CASSQGTGRTNTEAFF. As DNA, the CDR3 is TGTGCCAGCAGCCAAGGGACAGGGAGGACGAACACTGAAGCTTTCTTT.

The chain employs TRBV2 and TRBJ2-5; TRBD1 matches 7 bases. From germline, CDR1 is SNHLY and CDR2 FYNNEI. The CDR3 is 16 residues long. The V segment lost 2 bases and the J segment 5 bases; nucleotides outside the gene matches: 11. The CDR3 DNA is TGTGCCAGCAGTGAACTTGGGACAGACCCGACGGAGACCCAGTACTTC. Translation: CASSELGTDPTETQYF.